Presented here are 27 T cell receptor beta chains from one specimen sequenced in a study of shared clonotypes between healthy human individuals. The method was immunoSEQ multiplex PCR; TCRdb's version includes in-frame clones alone and lacks a portion of them. The sample holds roughly 1 million clones, approximately 80% seen once. Input material: memory CD4+ T cells from PBMCs. Subset noted: CD45RA-negative fraction. All receptors come from a young man in good health. Some clones in this sample may be carry-over from other donors' samples.

The rearrangement links TRBV28 to TRBJ2-1, with D tentatively TRBD1 or TRBD2 (5 bases each). V lost 7 bases, J lost 8 bases, and 18 bases lay in between. The CDR3 covers 14 residues. CDR1 is MDHEN and CDR2 is SYDVKM in the germline V gene. The CDR3 protein is CASNSERGYHEQFF. The CDR3 DNA is TGTGCCAGCAACTCGGAGAGGGGATACCATGAGCAGTTCTTC.

This clone was detected once. This chain links TRBV28 with TRBJ1-2; D remains ambiguous. The germline gives CDR1 MDHEN, CDR2 SYDVKM. The V end lost 7 bases, the J end lost 7 bases, and 19 bases lay between the germline ends. The CDR3 runs to 14 residues. The CDR3 is CASISVEGAAGYTF. Written as DNA, the CDR3 is TGTGCCAGCATCTCTGTTGAAGGTGCGGCTGGCTACACCTTC.

This chain links TRBV28 with TRBJ1-4; D is perhaps TRBD1 (5 bases). The germline V and J ends were trimmed by 11 bases and 4 bases, with 17 bases remaining between them. The CDR3 is 14 residues long. Germline-derived CDR1 and CDR2 are MDHEN and SYDVKM. The CDR3 sequence is CAGSPGTGNEKLFF. CDR3 nucleotides: TGTGCCGGGTCGCCAGGGACCGGTAATGAAAAACTGTTTTTT.

This clone occurred a few times. The CDR3 DNA sequence: TGTGCCAGCAGCGTAGGATCCTCGGACTATGGCTACACCTTC. This sequence encodes CASSVGSSDYGYTF. The chain is built from TRBV9 and TRBJ1-2; no reliable D call. The V and J ends lost 0 bases and 3 bases respectively, with 9 bases between them. CDR3 size: 14 residues. Germline V CDR1 and CDR2: SGDLS, YYNGEE.

Regarding this clone: Distinct nucleotide sequences in the sample also encode this CDR3. The CDR3 nucleotides are TGTGCCAGCAGCTTAGTACAGGGAGGGGAGACCCAGTACTTC. It yields the protein CASSLVQGGETQYF. This chain joins TRBV7-2 and TRBJ2-5, with D possibly being TRBD2 (7 bases). Trimming took 1 base from V and 5 from J, leaving 11 bases between them. CDR1 and CDR2 (germline): SGHTA, FQGNSA. The CDR3 has 14 amino acids.

The chain recombines TRBV25-1 with TRBJ2-1; D is uncertain. This CDR3 comprises 10 residues. With 8 bases removed from V and 10 bases from J, the gap between germline ends came to 9 bases. Germline CDR1 reads MGHDK; CDR2 reads SYGVNS. The CDR3 DNA reads TGTGCCAGCTCGGCTGTCGAGCAGTTCTTC. Translated, it gives CASSAVEQFF.

The rearrangement links TRBV7-2 to TRBJ2-3; D remains unclear. The germline gives CDR1 SGHTA, CDR2 FQGNSA. The V end was cut by 5 bases, the J end by 4 bases, with 16 bases between. This CDR3 is built from 15 residues. CDR3 region: CASSQDGRPPDTQYF. For the CDR3, the DNA is TGTGCCAGCAGCCAGGACGGCCGCCCCCCAGATACGCAGTATTTT.

The V and J genes are TRBV2 and TRBJ1-6; D possibly corresponds to TRBD1 (5 bases). V was pared by 10 bases and J by 0 bases, with 16 bases between. CDR1 is SNHLY and CDR2 is FYNNEI in the germline V gene. The CDR3 contains 16 residues. CDR3 bases: TGTGCCACGAAAGCCAGGGCGAGCTCCTATAATTCACCCCTCCACTTT. It specifies CATKARASSYNSPLHF.

This chain links TRBV7-9 with TRBJ2-2, with D tentatively TRBD1 (5 bases). Deletions cut 1 base from V and 4 bases from J, with 10 bases between. This CDR3 contains 15 residues. The germline CDR1 and CDR2 sequences are SEHNR and FQNEAQ (reference sequence). CDR3 DNA sequence: TGTGCCAGCAGCTTAGTAGGGGCTGTCACCGGGGAGCTGTTTTTT. Encoded protein: CASSLVGAVTGELFF.

This clone appeared once. The chain employs TRBV18 and TRBJ2-7; D gene uncertain. Trimming removed 3 bases at V and 0 bases at J, with 15 bases between. CDR1 and CDR2 (germline): KGHSH, LQKENI. The CDR3 spans 16 residues. Written as DNA, the CDR3 is TGTGCCAGCTCACCTAATTTGATGGTGAGCTCCTACGAGCAGTACTTC. It specifies CASSPNLMVSSYEQYF.

Details on this clone: Within the sample, other DNA sequences also encode this same CDR3. V and J are TRBV7-2 and TRBJ2-2; TRBD1 might be the D (6 bases). Germline CDR1 and CDR2: SGHTA and FQGNSA. This CDR3 comprises 15 residues. V gave up 1 base and J gave up 6 bases, with 12 bases separating them. The CDR3 DNA is TGTGCCAGCAGCTTAGGGCAGGGGAAGGCCGGGGAGCTGTTTTTT. Protein product: CASSLGQGKAGELFF.

Comment on this clone: Other DNA sequences in this specimen translate into the identical CDR3. The rearrangement links TRBV6-5 to TRBJ2-7, with 7 bases aligning to TRBD2. V trimming: 2 bases; J trimming: 2 bases; junction bases outside the gene matches: 3. This CDR3 region has 14 residues. Germline CDR1 and CDR2: MNHEY and SVGAGI. The DNA of the CDR3 is TGTGCCAGCAGTTACCTGAGCGGGACCTACGAGCAGTACTTC. Protein: CASSYLSGTYEQYF.

The chain links TRBV5-1 to TRBJ1-1; D gene ambiguous. The length of the CDR3 is 12 residues. Deletions cut 6 bases from V and 1 base from J, with 7 bases between. Looked up from germline, CDR1 is SGHRS and CDR2 is YFSETQ. This chain's CDR3 is CASMMENTEAFF. The CDR3 DNA is TGCGCCAGCATGATGGAGAACACTGAAGCTTTCTTT.

This chain links TRBV18 with TRBJ2-7; 9 nucleotides agree with TRBD1. Per germline, CDR1 KGHSH and CDR2 LQKENI. V lost 5 bases, J lost 5 bases, and 4 bases stayed unmatched. The CDR3 length is 13 residues. The CDR3 loop is CASSWDREDEQYF. The CDR3 nucleotides read TGTGCCAGCTCATGGGACAGGGAGGACGAGCAGTACTTC.

This clone showed up just a few times. The chain employs TRBV7-3 and TRBJ2-1, with TRBD2 matching 8 bases. CDR3 length: 15 amino acids. V lost 8 bases, J lost 5 bases, and 11 bases stayed unmatched. CDR1 and CDR2 (germline): SGHTA, FQGTGA. This chain's CDR3 is CASSSGSGNNNEQFF. The CDR3 DNA follows: TGTGCCAGCTCATCGGGTAGCGGGAATAACAATGAGCAGTTCTTC.

The gene calls are TRBV12-5 and TRBJ1-1; no clear D. The germline CDR1 and CDR2 sequences are LGHNT and FRNRAP. Deletions cut 5 bases from V and 0 bases from J, with 13 bases between. This CDR3 comprises 15 residues. The CDR3 reads CASGPSEGLNTEAFF. The CDR3 nucleotides read TGTGCTAGTGGTCCCTCGGAGGGCTTGAACACTGAAGCTTTCTTT.

The chain combines TRBV28 with TRBJ2-7; TRBD2 aligns across 11 bases. Looked up from germline, CDR1 is MDHEN and CDR2 is SYDVKM. The CDR3 consists of 16 residues. V dropped 1 base and J dropped 3; count of bases not matched to a gene: 5. CDR3 in DNA: TGTGCCAGCAGTTTATATACTAGCGGGAGCTACTACGAGCAGTACTTC. This gives the protein CASSLYTSGSYYEQYF.

The CDR3 loop reads CASSTARDPNEQFF. CDR3 nucleotide sequence: TGTGCCAGTAGTACGGCCAGGGACCCCAATGAGCAGTTCTTC. The genes are TRBV19 and TRBJ2-1, with D perhaps matching TRBD1 or TRBD2 (5 bases each). CDR3 size: 14 residues. Germline CDR1 and CDR2: LNHDA and SQIVND (reference sequence). The V gene lost 4 bases and the J gene lost 6 bases, with 13 bases spanning the gap. The full variable domain, its missing parts supplied by reference TRBV19 and TRBJ2-1, is DGGITQSPKYLFRKEGQNVTLSCEQNLNHDAMYWYRQDPGQGLRLIYYSQIVNDFQKGDIAEGYSVSREKKESFPLTVTSAQKNPTAFYLCASSTARDPNEQFFGPGTRLTVL.

The chain carries TRBV7-2 and TRBJ2-1; the D is unclear. CDR1 and CDR2 (germline): SGHTA, FQGNSA. CDR3 size: 11 residues. The V and J ends lost 6 bases and 8 bases respectively, with 8 bases between them. This CDR3 reads CASRPQDEQFF. CDR3 nucleotides: TGTGCCAGCAGACCGCAGGATGAGCAGTTCTTC.

This clone occurred a few times. V gene TRBV4-2 combines with J gene TRBJ2-1, with D possibly being TRBD1 or TRBD2 (6 bases each). Per germline, CDR1 LGHNA and CDR2 YNFKEQ. The V gene lost 8 bases and the J gene lost 7 bases, with 21 bases spanning the gap. This CDR3 region has 15 residues. CDR3 loop: CASRKVDTGANEQFF. The CDR3 nucleotides read TGTGCCAGCCGAAAAGTGGACACGGGGGCGAATGAGCAGTTCTTC.

This clone showed up just a few times. This chain joins TRBV20-1 and TRBJ1-2; TRBD1 is a possible D gene (5 bases). Germline values: CDR1 DFQATT, CDR2 SNEGSKA (reference sequence). This CDR3 spans 9 amino acids. V was clipped by 7 bases and J by 5 bases, with 5 bases between them. The CDR3 nucleotides are TGCAGTGGGGGGTATGGCTACACCTTC. It specifies CSGGYGYTF.

The V and J genes are TRBV5-8 and TRBJ1-1; the D is unclear. The germline gives CDR1 SGHTS, CDR2 YDEGEE. CDR3 size: 12 residues. V lost 1 base and J 5 bases, leaving 6 bases between the germline ends. The CDR3 nucleotides read TGTGCCAGCAGCTTGTTGGGGACTGAAGCTTTCTTT. Protein: CASSLLGTEAFF.

This chain connects TRBV7-9 to TRBJ1-1, with D maybe TRBD1 (6 bases). This CDR3 has 12 amino acids. V lost 8 bases and J 4 bases, leaving 11 bases between the germline ends. The germline gives CDR1 SEHNR, CDR2 FQNEAQ (reference sequence). The CDR3 region is CASGRGSTEAFF. CDR3 DNA: TGTGCCAGCGGGAGGGGGAGCACTGAAGCTTTCTTT.

This clone was recorded many times. The chain recombines TRBV5-5 with TRBJ1-5; weak D call: TRBD1 (6 bases). Germline values: CDR1 SGHKS, CDR2 YYEKEE (reference sequence). Trimming stripped 5 bases from V and 9 bases from J, with 15 bases between. The length of the CDR3 is 13 residues. The CDR3, as DNA: TGTGCCAGCAGTTGGGACACGGAGGGGCCCCAGCATTTT. Protein sequence: CASSWDTEGPQHF.

The chain's CDR3 is CASGLGRGTQYF. CDR3 coding DNA: TGTGCTAGTGGTTTGGGGCGAGGGACCCAGTACTTC. The rearrangement uses TRBV12-5 and TRBJ2-5; D not resolved. Per the germline V gene, CDR1 is LGHNT and CDR2 is FRNRAP. V was clipped by 1 base and J by 7 bases, with 7 bases between them. This CDR3 is 12 amino acids long.

The J gene is TRBJ2-7, the V gene TRBV7-8; possibly TRBD2 for D (5 bases). The germline V and J ends were trimmed by 5 bases and 2 bases, with 16 bases remaining between them. This CDR3 contains 15 residues. Per germline, CDR1 SGHVS and CDR2 FQNEAQ. This chain's CDR3 is CASSPGGGFAYEQYF. The CDR3 DNA reads as TGTGCCAGCAGCCCCGGTGGCGGGTTCGCCTACGAGCAGTACTTC.

The V call is TRBV9, the J call TRBJ1-1; the match to TRBD1 covers 8 bases. CDR3 length: 14 residues. Per germline, CDR1 SGDLS and CDR2 YYNGEE. Trimming removed 4 bases from V and 3 bases from J; junction bases left unmatched: 5. The CDR3 loop is CASSKWGQDTEAFF. As DNA, the CDR3 is TGTGCCAGCAGCAAATGGGGACAGGACACTGAAGCTTTCTTT.